This entry lists 3 T cell receptor beta chains sequenced from one sample in a study of blood T cell repertoires in COVID-19. Here immunoSEQ multiplex PCR was the method, and the copy in TCRdb shows in-frame clones only, minus some. Of fewer than 450,000 clones detected, less than 90% appear once; the ten largest clones hold under 1.3%. Source material: PBMCs or T cells enriched from blood (not recorded which). These receptor sequences come from a woman in her twenties or thirties who had recovered from COVID-19.

V is TRBV14 and J is TRBJ1-5; 10 bases line up with TRBD1. The length of the CDR3 is 17 residues. CDR1 is SGHDN, CDR2 FVKESK, per germline. J lost 6 bases, V lost 0 bases, and 8 bases had no gene match. The CDR3 DNA follows: TGTGCCAGCAGCCAAGATGGGACAGGGGCGCGCAGTCAGCCCCAGCATTTT. This sequence encodes CASSQDGTGARSQPQHF.

J is TRBJ2-1 and V is TRBV19; maybe TRBD2 (5 bases). V was clipped by 7 bases and J by 9 bases, with 22 bases between them. The V gene's germline CDR1 is LNHDA and CDR2 SQIVND (reference sequence). The CDR3 consists of 15 residues. The CDR3 here is CASTLITGGVSEQFF. The CDR3, as DNA: TGTGCCAGTACCCTGATCACCGGAGGAGTTAGTGAGCAGTTCTTC.

The chain carries TRBV24-1 and TRBJ2-3; 11 bases are a match to TRBD1. Looked up from germline, CDR1 is KGHDR and CDR2 is SFDVKD. This CDR3 region has 16 residues. Trimming cost V 3 bases and J 4 bases; bases outside gene matches: 5. CDR3 residues: CATSDPGQGVADTQYF. CDR3 bases: TGTGCCACCAGTGATCCGGGACAGGGGGTCGCAGATACGCAGTATTTT.